The T cell receptor (beta chain) described here comes from a study of blood T cell repertoires in COVID-19. Study at large: Samples came from the United States, Italy and Spain, spanning acute and convalescent COVID-19.

The method was immunoSEQ multiplex PCR; TCRdb's version includes in-frame clones alone and lacks a portion of them. The table includes about 84,000 clones, approximately 86% detected once. The CDR3 has 13 residues. CDR1 and CDR2 from the germline V gene are MDHEN and SYDVKM. The germline V and J ends were trimmed by 5 bases and 6 bases, with 14 bases remaining between them. Material for sequencing was peripheral blood. This sequence originates from a woman older than 75 with acute or convalescent COVID-19. This sequence joins TRBV28 and TRBJ2-7; possibly TRBD2 for D (6 bases). The CDR3 DNA sequence: TGTGCCAGCAGTGAGCAGCTAGCGTTCGAGCAGTACTTC. Translating it yields CASSEQLAFEQYF.